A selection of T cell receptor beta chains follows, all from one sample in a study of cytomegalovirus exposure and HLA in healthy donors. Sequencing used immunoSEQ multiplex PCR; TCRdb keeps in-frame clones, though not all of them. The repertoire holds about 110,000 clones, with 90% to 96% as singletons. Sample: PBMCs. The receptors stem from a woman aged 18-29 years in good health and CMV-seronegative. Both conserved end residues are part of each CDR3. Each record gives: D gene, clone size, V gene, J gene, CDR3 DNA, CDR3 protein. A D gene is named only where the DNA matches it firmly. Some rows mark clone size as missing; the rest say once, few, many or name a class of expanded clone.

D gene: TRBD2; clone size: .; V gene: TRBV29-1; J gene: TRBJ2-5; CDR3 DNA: TGCAGCGTTGAACTCCCGACTAGCGGGGGCCGGGGGACCCAGTACTTC; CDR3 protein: CSVELPTSGGRGTQYF
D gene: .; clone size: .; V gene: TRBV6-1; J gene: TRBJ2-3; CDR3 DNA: TGTGCCAGCAGTGAAGGGGGGGTGCTCACAGATACGCAGTATTTT; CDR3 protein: CASSEGGVLTDTQYF
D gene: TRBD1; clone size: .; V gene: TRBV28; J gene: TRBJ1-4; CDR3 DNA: TGTGCCAGCAGCCGCATCGGACAGGCGGTAATTTCCCTGTTTTTT; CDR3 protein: CASSRIGQAVISLFF
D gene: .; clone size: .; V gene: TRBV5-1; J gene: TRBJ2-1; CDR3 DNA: TGCGCCAGCAGCTTGGGGTTTCATAGCTCCTACAATGAGCAGTTCTTC; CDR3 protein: CASSLGFHSSYNEQFF
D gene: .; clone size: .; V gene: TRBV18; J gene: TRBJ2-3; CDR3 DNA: TGTGCCAGCTCACCAAGCCTGAGCGGATGGAGCGGTACGCAGTATTTT; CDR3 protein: CASSPSLSGWSGTQYF
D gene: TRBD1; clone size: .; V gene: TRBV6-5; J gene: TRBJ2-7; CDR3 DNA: TGTGCCAGCAGTCCCGGGACAGGGGGTGAGCAGTACTTC; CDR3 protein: CASSPGTGGEQYF
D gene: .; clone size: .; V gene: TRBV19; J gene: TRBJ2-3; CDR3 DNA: TGTGCCAGTAGGGTTATCGGACATCCTGCTAGCACAGATACGCAGTATTTT; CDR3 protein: CASRVIGHPASTDTQYF
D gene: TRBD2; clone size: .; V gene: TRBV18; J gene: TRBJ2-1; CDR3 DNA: TGTGCCAGCTCATCGGGACTAGCGGGGATCGATGAGCAGTTCTTC; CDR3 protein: CASSSGLAGIDEQFF
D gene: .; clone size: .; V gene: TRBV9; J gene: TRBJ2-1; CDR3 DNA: TGTGCCAGCAGCGTAGGGGCACGGTTAGTTTACAATGAGCAGTTCTTC; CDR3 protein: CASSVGARLVYNEQFF
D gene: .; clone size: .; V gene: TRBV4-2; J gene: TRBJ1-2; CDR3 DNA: TGTGCCAGCAGCCAAGTCAGGGGCTATGGCTACACCTTC; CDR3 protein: CASSQVRGYGYTF
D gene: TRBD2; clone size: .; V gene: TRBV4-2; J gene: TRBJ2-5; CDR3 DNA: TGTGCCAGCAGCCGCGCCTCCCCCATTGCGGGAGCACTCCAAGAGACCCAGTACTTC; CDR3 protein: CASSRASPIAGALQETQYF
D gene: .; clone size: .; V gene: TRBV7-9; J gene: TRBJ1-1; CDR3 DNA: TGTGCCAGCAAGCTGACAGAAGACACTGAAGCTTTCTTT; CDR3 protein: CASKLTEDTEAFF
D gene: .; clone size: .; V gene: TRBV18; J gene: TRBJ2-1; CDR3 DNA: TGTGCCAGCTCACCGAATACGGACAATGAGCAGTTCTTC; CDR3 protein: CASSPNTDNEQFF
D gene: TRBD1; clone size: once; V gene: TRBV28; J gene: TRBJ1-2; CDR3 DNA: TGTGCCATCCGACAGGGGGCTCTCTATGGCTACACCTTC; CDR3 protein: CAIRQGALYGYTF
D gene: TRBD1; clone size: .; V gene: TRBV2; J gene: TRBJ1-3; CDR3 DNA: TGTGCCAGCAGTGAAGCGCCGGGACAGGGCTCTGGAAACACCATATATTTT; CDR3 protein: CASSEAPGQGSGNTIYF
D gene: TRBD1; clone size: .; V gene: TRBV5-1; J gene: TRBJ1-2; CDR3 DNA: TGCGCCAGCAGCTTCTCGGGACAGGGGGCGCGGAGTAATGGCTACACCTTC; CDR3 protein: CASSFSGQGARSNGYTF
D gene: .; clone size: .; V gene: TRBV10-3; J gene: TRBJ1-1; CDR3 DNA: TGTGCCATCAGCAACACAGGGAACACTGAAGCTTTCTTT; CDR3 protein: CAISNTGNTEAFF
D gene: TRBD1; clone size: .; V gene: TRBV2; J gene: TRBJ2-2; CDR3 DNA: TGTGCCAGCAGTGAAATCCGGGACAGCTACACCGGGGAGCTGTTTTTT; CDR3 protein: CASSEIRDSYTGELFF
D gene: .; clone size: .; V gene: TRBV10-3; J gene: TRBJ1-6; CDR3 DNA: TGTGCCATCAGTGAGTCCGCAGCGTATTCACCCCTCCACTTT; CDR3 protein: CAISESAAYSPLHF
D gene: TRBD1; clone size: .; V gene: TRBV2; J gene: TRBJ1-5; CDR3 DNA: TGTGCCAGCGGAAGACAGGGATATAGCAATCAGCCCCAGCATTTT; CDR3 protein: CASGRQGYSNQPQHF
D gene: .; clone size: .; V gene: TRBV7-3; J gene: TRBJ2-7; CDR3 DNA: TGTGCCAGCAGCTTACGTCCGGGAACCTACGAGCAGTACTTC; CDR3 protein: CASSLRPGTYEQYF
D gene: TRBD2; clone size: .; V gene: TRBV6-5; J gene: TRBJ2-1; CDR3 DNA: TGTGCCAGCACCATTAGCGGGGGGGGTAGACATGAGCAGTTCTTC; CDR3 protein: CASTISGGGRHEQFF
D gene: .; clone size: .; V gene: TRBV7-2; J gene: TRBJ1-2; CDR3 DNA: TGTGCCAGCAGGGACAACCTTCCTCATGGCTACACCTTC; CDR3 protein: CASRDNLPHGYTF
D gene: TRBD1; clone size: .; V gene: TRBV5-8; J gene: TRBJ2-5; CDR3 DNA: TGTGCCAGCAGCTGGACGGGACAGCGAGTGGAGACCCAGTACTTC; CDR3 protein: CASSWTGQRVETQYF
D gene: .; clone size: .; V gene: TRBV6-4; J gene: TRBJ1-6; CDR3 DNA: TGTGCCAGCAGTGACGGAGAGGAATCACCCCTCCACTTT; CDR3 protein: CASSDGEESPLHF
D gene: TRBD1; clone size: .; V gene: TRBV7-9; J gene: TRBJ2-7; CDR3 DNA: TGTGCCAGCAGACAGGGGGCGAACTACGAGCAGTACTTC; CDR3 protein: CASRQGANYEQYF
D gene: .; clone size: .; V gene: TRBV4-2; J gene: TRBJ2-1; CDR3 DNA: TGTGCCAGCAGCCAAGATGGGACACATGGGGATGAGCAGTTCTTC; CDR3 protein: CASSQDGTHGDEQFF